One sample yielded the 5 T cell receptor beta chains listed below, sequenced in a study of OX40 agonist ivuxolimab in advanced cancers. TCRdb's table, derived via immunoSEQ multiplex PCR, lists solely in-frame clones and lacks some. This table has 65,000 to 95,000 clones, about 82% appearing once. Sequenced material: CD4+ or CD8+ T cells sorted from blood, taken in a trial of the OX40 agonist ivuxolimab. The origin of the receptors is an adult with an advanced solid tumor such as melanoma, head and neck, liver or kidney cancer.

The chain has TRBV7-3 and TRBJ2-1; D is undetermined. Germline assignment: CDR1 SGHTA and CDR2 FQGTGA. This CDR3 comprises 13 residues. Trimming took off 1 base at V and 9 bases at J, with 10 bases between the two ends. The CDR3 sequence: CASSLIPQTEQFF. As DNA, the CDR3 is TGTGCCAGCAGCTTAATACCCCAGACTGAGCAGTTCTTC.

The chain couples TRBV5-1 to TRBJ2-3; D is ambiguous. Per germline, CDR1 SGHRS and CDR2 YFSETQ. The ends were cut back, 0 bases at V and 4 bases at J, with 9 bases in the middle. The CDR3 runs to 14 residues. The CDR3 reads CASSLGGPPDTQYF. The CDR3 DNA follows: TGCGCCAGCAGCTTGGGTGGCCCCCCAGATACGCAGTATTTT. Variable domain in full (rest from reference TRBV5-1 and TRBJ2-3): KAGVTQTPRYLIKTRGQQVTLSCSPISGHRSVSWYQQTPGQGLQFLFEYFSETQRNKGNFPGRFSGRQFSNSRSEMNVSTLELGDSALYLCASSLGGPPDTQYFGPGTRLTVL.

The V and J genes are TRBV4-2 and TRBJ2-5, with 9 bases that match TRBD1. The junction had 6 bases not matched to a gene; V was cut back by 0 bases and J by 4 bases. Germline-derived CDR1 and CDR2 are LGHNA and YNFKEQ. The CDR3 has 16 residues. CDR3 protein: CASSQDSGTGRETQYF. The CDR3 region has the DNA TGTGCCAGCAGCCAAGATTCCGGGACAGGGAGAGAGACCCAGTACTTC.

CDR3: CASSLTPLAGETQYF. CDR3 nucleotide sequence: TGTGCCAGCAGCTTAACTCCCCTAGCAGGGGAGACCCAGTACTTC. The chain recombines TRBV7-3 with TRBJ2-5, with D possibly being TRBD1 or TRBD2 (5 bases each). The V end was cut by 0 bases, the J end by 5 bases, with 13 bases between. Germline CDR1 is SGHTA and CDR2 is FQGTGA. CDR3 length equals 15 residues. The entire variable domain, with the rest obtained from reference TRBV7-3 and TRBJ2-5, is as follows: GAGVSQTPSNKVTEKGKYVELRCDPISGHTALYWYRQSLGQGPEFLIYFQGTGAADDSGLPNDRFFAVRPEGSVSTLKIQRTERGDSAVYLCASSLTPLAGETQYFGPGTRLLVL.

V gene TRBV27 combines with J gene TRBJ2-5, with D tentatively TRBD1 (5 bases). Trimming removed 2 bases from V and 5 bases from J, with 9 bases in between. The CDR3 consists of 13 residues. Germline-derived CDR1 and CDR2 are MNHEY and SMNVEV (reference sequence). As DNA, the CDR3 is TGTGCCAGCAGTTTAAAGGGGCGGGAGACCCAGTACTTC. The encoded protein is CASSLKGRETQYF.